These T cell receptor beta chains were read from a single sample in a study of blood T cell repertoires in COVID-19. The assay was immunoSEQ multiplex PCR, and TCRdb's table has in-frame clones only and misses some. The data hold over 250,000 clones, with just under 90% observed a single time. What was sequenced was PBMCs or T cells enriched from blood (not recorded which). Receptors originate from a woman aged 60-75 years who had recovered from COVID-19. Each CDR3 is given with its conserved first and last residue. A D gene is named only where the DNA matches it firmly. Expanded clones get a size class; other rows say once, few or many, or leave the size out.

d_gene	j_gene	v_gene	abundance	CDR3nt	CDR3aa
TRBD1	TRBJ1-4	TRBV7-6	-	TGTGCCAGCAGCTTCGATCCGGGACAGACAAATGAAAAACTGTTTTTT	CASSFDPGQTNEKLFF
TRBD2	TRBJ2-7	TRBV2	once	TGTGCCAGCAGTGAGAGCAGCACCGGCGGGAGGGACGAGCAGTACTTC	CASSESSTGGRDEQYF
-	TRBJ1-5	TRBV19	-	TGTGCCAGTAGTGATGGGACCCGGGGGCAGCCCCAGCATTTT	CASSDGTRGQPQHF
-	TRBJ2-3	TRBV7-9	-	TGTGCCAGCAGCCTAGTGCGGGGATACAGCACAGATACGCAGTATTTT	CASSLVRGYSTDTQYF
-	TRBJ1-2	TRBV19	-	TGTGCCAGTAGTATTAGCGTTAACTATGGCTACACCTTC	CASSISVNYGYTF
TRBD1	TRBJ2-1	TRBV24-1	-	TGTGCCACCAGTGACCCGGGACAGCACAATGAGCAGTTCTTC	CATSDPGQHNEQFF
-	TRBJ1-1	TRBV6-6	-	TGTGCCAGCAGTAGAGCGGACTTCCCGGACACTGAAGCTTTCTTT	CASSRADFPDTEAFF
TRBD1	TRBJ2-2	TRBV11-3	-	TGTGCCAGCAGCACCGGACAGGGGAACACCGGGGAGCTGTTTTTT	CASSTGQGNTGELFF
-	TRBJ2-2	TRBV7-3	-	TGTGCCAGCAGCGGTACGACGGGCGGGGAGCTGTTTTTT	CASSGTTGGELFF
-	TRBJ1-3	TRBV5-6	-	TGTGCCAGCAGCGTCCCCGCAGGTCCGAGTTCTGGAAACACCATATATTTT	CASSVPAGPSSGNTIYF
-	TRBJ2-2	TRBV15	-	TGTGCCACCAGTCGTTCGGGGAACACCGGGGAGCTGTTTTTT	CATSRSGNTGELFF
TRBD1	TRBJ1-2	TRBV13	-	TGTGCCAGCAGTAAGGGACAGGGGGCTTATGATGGCTACACCTTC	CASSKGQGAYDGYTF
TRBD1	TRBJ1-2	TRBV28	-	TGTGCCAGCAGTCAAACCTACAGGGGGCGCGAATATGGCTACACCTTC	CASSQTYRGREYGYTF
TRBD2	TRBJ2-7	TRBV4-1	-	TGCGCCAGCAGCCAAAGATTGGCTCGGGGGGGGTCCTACGAGCAGTACTTC	CASSQRLARGGSYEQYF
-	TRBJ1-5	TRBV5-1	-	TGCGCCAGCAGCCCCATGACAGGTTCCAATCAGCCCCAGCATTTT	CASSPMTGSNQPQHF
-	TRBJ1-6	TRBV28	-	TGTGCCAGCATCGGGGGTAGCTCCTATAATTCACCCCTCCACTTT	CASIGGSSYNSPLHF